Sequencing of this T cell receptor (beta chain) was carried out in a study of T cell responses to AZD1222 COVID-19 vaccine. The CDR3 is 14 residues long. Trimming removed 5 bases from V and 2 bases from J, with 12 bases in between. CDR1 and CDR2 (germline): LGHNA, YSLEER. To note about this clone: Its antigen is not known.

Profiling relied on immunoSEQ multiplex PCR, and the TCRdb table lists in-frame clones only, not all of them. The sample holds 100,000 to 150,000 clones, 80% to 90% seen once. Overall study findings and caveats: White British people made up most donors, females outnumbered males, and clonal diversity was possibly underestimated. Of spike-specific TCRs, nearly half reportedly target regions left unmutated in variants.

J is TRBJ1-1 and V is TRBV4-3; a possible D gene is TRBD1 (5 bases). Sequenced material: peripheral blood, taken on day 0 of AZD1222 vaccination. This TCR was recovered from an adult in good health. CDR3 DNA sequence: TGCGCCAGCAGCACCGGCACAGGAAACACTGAAGCTTTCTTT. Translating it yields CASSTGTGNTEAFF.